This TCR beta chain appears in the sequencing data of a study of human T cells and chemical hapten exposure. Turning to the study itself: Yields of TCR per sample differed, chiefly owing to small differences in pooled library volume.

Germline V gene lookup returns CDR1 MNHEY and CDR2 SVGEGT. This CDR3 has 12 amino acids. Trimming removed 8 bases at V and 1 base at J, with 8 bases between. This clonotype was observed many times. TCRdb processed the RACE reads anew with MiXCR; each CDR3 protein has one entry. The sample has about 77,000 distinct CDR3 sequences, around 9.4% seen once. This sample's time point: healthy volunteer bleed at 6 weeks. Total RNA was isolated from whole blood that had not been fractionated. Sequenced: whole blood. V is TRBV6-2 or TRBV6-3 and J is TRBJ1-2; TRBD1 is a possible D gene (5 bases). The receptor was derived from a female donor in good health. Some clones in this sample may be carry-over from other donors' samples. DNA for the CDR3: TGTGCCAGCGCGGACATTAACTATGGCTACACCTTC. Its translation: CASADINYGYTF.